This entry lists 18 T cell receptor beta chains sequenced from one sample in a study of technical replicates of blood from a few donors. TCRdb keeps only in-frame clones here, not all; method: immunoSEQ multiplex PCR. The data contain tens of thousands of clones, 90% to 95% of them singletons. The specimen sequenced was T cells isolated from PBMCs. All receptors come from a human donor in good health.

The rearrangement joins TRBV11-2 to TRBJ2-7, with D possibly being TRBD1 (5 bases). The ends were cut back, 4 bases at V and 3 bases at J, with 13 bases in the middle. This CDR3 spans 14 amino acids. Germline V gene sequence: CDR1 SGHAT, CDR2 FQNNGV. In DNA, the CDR3 is TGTGCCAGCAGCTCACAACAGGTTGTCTACGAGCAGTACTTC. It is translated as CASSSQQVVYEQYF.

The chain is built from TRBV10-3 and TRBJ2-1; 7 nucleotides agree with TRBD1. Trimming at V came to 9 bases and at J to 8 bases, leaving 10 bases not matched to a gene. The CDR3 length is 13 residues. CDR1 and CDR2 from the germline V gene are ENHRY and SYGVKD. In DNA form, the CDR3 reads TGTGCCATTAGGACAGGCGTACTGGATGAGCAGTTCTTC. Encoded protein: CAIRTGVLDEQFF.

The chain combines TRBV11-2 with TRBJ2-7, with D unresolved. V lost 1 base, J lost 3 bases, and 7 bases lay in between. The germline V gene encodes CDR1 SGHAT and CDR2 FQNNGV. The CDR3 contains 13 residues. For the CDR3, the DNA is TGTGCCAGCAGCTTAGGATCGGGCTACGAGCAGTACTTC. Its protein product is CASSLGSGYEQYF.

V and J are TRBV9 and TRBJ1-1, with D possibly being TRBD1 (6 bases). Germline CDR1 and CDR2: SGDLS and YYNGEE. The V end was cut by 6 bases, the J end by 4 bases, with 16 bases between. CDR3 length equals 14 residues. CDR3 sequence (DNA): TGTGCCAGCACCCCAGGTGGGGGCCGCACTGAAGCTTTCTTT. Translation: CASTPGGGRTEAFF.

Only one count was recorded for this clone. The V call is TRBV9, the J call TRBJ2-1; TRBD2 might be the D (5 bases). This CDR3 comprises 14 residues. Trimming stripped 4 bases from V and 8 bases from J, with 16 bases between. The germline gives CDR1 SGDLS, CDR2 YYNGEE. The CDR3 reads CASSPRVGRDEQFF. The CDR3 DNA reads as TGTGCCAGCAGCCCGAGGGTGGGCCGGGATGAGCAGTTCTTC.

This chain links TRBV27 with TRBJ2-7; 7 bases match TRBD2. The V gene's germline CDR1 is MNHEY and CDR2 SMNVEV (reference sequence). The CDR3 contains 11 residues. J lost 9 bases, V lost 10 bases, and 9 bases had no gene match. CDR3 in DNA: TGTGCCACGGAGTCGGGAGGAAGGCAGTACTTC. This translates into CATESGGRQYF.

The chain recombines TRBV19 with TRBJ2-1; possible D gene TRBD2, 5 bases. The CDR3 extends over 14 amino acids. Trimming shortened V by 5 bases and J by 7 bases, and 15 bases separated the two germline ends. Germline-derived CDR1 and CDR2 are LNHDA and SQIVND (reference sequence). For the CDR3, the DNA is TGTGCCAGTAGTGGGAGAGGGCCGGTTAATGAGCAGTTCTTC. This gives the protein CASSGRGPVNEQFF.

The rearrangement uses TRBV10-3 and TRBJ2-1; D is uncertain. CDR1 and CDR2 (germline): ENHRY, SYGVKD. CDR3 length: 13 amino acids. V lost 2 bases, J lost 9 bases, and 11 bases lay in between. CDR3 residues: CAISEAIDGEQFF. In DNA form, the CDR3 reads TGTGCCATCAGTGAGGCCATAGATGGTGAGCAGTTCTTC.

In this sample, this clone turned up once. The V gene is TRBV9, the J gene TRBJ1-2, with a possible D match to TRBD1 (6 bases). Trimming removed 3 bases at V and 12 bases at J, with 15 bases between. The germline gives CDR1 SGDLS, CDR2 YYNGEE. The CDR3 loop spans 12 amino acids. The DNA for the CDR3 is TGTGCCAGCAGCGGCCGGGACATCGGAAACACCTTC. It is translated as CASSGRDIGNTF.

The rearrangement uses TRBV5-1 and TRBJ2-1; 8 positions agree with TRBD2. The CDR3 contains 14 residues. In germline, CDR1 is SGHRS, CDR2 YFSETQ. J lost 5 bases, V lost 3 bases, and 4 bases had no gene match. Here the CDR3 reads CASSWTAGDNEQFF. The DNA for the CDR3 is TGCGCCAGCAGCTGGACAGCGGGAGACAATGAGCAGTTCTTC.

The V and J genes are TRBV7-2 and TRBJ1-1, with 11 nucleotides matching TRBD1. V trimming: 5 bases; J trimming: 5 bases; junction bases outside the gene matches: 7. The CDR3 runs to 15 residues. The germline CDR1 and CDR2 sequences are SGHTA and FQGNSA. CDR3 amino acids: CASSIWTGGSTEAFF. DNA of the CDR3: TGTGCCAGCAGCATATGGACAGGGGGCTCGACTGAAGCTTTCTTT.

The rearrangement joins TRBV19 to TRBJ1-4; 9 nucleotides agree with TRBD1. CDR3 length: 13 amino acids. In germline, CDR1 is LNHDA, CDR2 SQIVND (reference sequence). V lost 3 bases, J lost 13 bases, and 6 bases stayed unmatched. The CDR3 loop is CASSIQQGASLFF. In DNA form, the CDR3 reads TGTGCCAGTAGTATCCAACAGGGGGCCTCACTGTTTTTT.

V and J are TRBV5-4 and TRBJ2-2, with 11 bases lining up with TRBD2. Unmatched junction bases numbered 9, after V lost 4 bases and J lost 7 bases. There are 16 residues in the CDR3. The germline V gene encodes CDR1 SGHNT and CDR2 YYREEE (reference sequence). Written as DNA, the CDR3 is TGTGCCAGCAGCAGACTAGCGGGACAGGTCGGCGGGGAGCTGTTTTTT. It encodes CASSRLAGQVGGELFF.

This chain uses TRBV9 with TRBJ2-7; 9 bases align to TRBD1. This CDR3 is built from 14 residues. The germline CDR1 and CDR2 sequences are SGDLS and YYNGEE. V shed 3 bases and J 5 bases; nucleotides not matched to a gene: 6. CDR3 in amino acids: CASSANRGRNEQYF. DNA for the CDR3: TGTGCCAGCAGCGCTAACAGGGGGCGGAACGAGCAGTACTTC.

J is TRBJ2-1 and V is TRBV4-1, with TRBD2 matching over 8 bases. Losses at the gene ends were 6 bases for V and 5 bases for J; bases not matched to a gene: 9. The germline CDR1 and CDR2 sequences are MGHRA and YSYEKL. The CDR3 covers 15 residues. The CDR3 DNA reads TGCGCCAGCAGACGCTCGGGGGGGACCGACAATGAGCAGTTCTTC. Translated: CASRRSGGTDNEQFF.

V gene TRBV29-1 combines with J gene TRBJ2-5; no clear D gene. The V and J ends lost 4 bases and 3 bases respectively, with 12 bases between them. The CDR3 length is 13 residues. CDR1 SQVTM and CDR2 ANQGSEA come from the germline V gene. The CDR3: CSVGVGWEETQYF. The DNA for the CDR3 is TGCAGCGTTGGAGTCGGGTGGGAAGAGACCCAGTACTTC. Drawing the rest from reference TRBV29-1 and TRBJ2-5, the complete variable domain is SAVISQKPSRDICQRGTSLTIQCQVDSQVTMMFWYRQQPGQSLTLIATANQGSEATYESGFVIDKFPISRPNLTFSTLTVSNMSPEDSSIYLCSVGVGWEETQYFGPGTRLLVL.

The genes are TRBV28 and TRBJ1-1; D possibly corresponds to TRBD1 (5 bases). This CDR3 contains 16 residues. V lost 10 bases and J 6 bases, leaving 27 bases between the germline ends. The germline V gene encodes CDR1 MDHEN and CDR2 SYDVKM. The CDR3: CATTDIRLKGAAEAFF. CDR3 sequence (DNA): TGTGCCACCACCGATATTCGACTCAAAGGGGCCGCTGAAGCTTTCTTT.

The chain uses TRBV20-1 and TRBJ2-3, with D perhaps matching TRBD2 (6 bases). The V end was cut by 2 bases, the J end by 10 bases, with 10 bases between. Looked up from germline, CDR1 is DFQATT and CDR2 is SNEGSKA (reference sequence). The CDR3 is 11 residues long. CDR3 nucleotide sequence: TGCAGTGCTAGACAACTAGCTGCGCAGTATTTT. It specifies CSARQLAAQYF.